This TCR beta chain was captured by sequencing in a study of blood T cell repertoires in COVID-19. The germline V gene encodes CDR1 LNHDA and CDR2 SQIVND (reference sequence). With 4 bases clipped from V and 3 bases from J, the junction kept 2 bases outside the gene matches. The CDR3 totals 13 residues. Produced via immunoSEQ multiplex PCR; TCRdb's table is partial and in-frame only. This table has 300,000 to 400,000 clones, approximately 85% appearing once. This clonotype was obtained from a human donor in a cohort sampled during active COVID-19. The rearrangement links TRBV19 to TRBJ1-2; 7 bases agree with TRBD1. The sequencing sample was made of peripheral blood. CDR3 nucleotides: TGTGCCAGTAGTAACAGGGGAGACTATGGCTACACCTTC. Protein: CASSNRGDYGYTF. The full variable domain, in which reference TRBV19 and TRBJ1-2 provide the parts outside the CDR3, is DGGITQSPKYLFRKEGQNVTLSCEQNLNHDAMYWYRQDPGQGLRLIYYSQIVNDFQKGDIAEGYSVSREKKESFPLTVTSAQKNPTAFYLCASSNRGDYGYTFGSGTRLTVV.